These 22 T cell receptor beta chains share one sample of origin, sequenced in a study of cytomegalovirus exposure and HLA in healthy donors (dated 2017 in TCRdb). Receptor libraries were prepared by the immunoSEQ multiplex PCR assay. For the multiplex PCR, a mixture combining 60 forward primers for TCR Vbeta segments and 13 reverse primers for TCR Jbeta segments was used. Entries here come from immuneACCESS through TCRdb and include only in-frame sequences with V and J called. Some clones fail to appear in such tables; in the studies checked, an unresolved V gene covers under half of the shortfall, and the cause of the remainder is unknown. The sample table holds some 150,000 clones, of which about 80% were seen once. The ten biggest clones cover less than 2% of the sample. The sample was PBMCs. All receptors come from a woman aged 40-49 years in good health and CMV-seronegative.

The CDR3: CASSSGLDSNEQFF. CDR3 coding DNA: TGTGCCAGCAGCTCGGGACTAGATAGCAATGAGCAGTTCTTC. The chain employs TRBV5-5 and TRBJ2-1; 8 nucleotides line up with TRBD2. This CDR3 comprises 14 residues. V lost 3 bases to trimming and J lost 6 bases; unmatched junction nucleotides: 5. The germline V gene encodes CDR1 SGHKS and CDR2 YYEKEE (reference sequence).

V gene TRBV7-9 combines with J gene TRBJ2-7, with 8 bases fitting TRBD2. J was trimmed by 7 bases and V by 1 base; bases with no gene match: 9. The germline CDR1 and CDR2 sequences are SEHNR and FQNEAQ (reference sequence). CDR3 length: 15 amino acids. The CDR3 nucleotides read TGTGCCAGCAGCTTAGGCCTAGCGGGTGGATTAGAGCAGTACTTC. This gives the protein CASSLGLAGGLEQYF.

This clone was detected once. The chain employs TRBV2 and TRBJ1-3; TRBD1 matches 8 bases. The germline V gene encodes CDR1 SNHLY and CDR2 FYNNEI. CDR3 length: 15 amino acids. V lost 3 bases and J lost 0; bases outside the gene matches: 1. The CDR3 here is CASSEDRASGNTIYF. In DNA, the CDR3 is TGTGCCAGCAGTGAGGACAGGGCCTCTGGAAACACCATATATTTT.

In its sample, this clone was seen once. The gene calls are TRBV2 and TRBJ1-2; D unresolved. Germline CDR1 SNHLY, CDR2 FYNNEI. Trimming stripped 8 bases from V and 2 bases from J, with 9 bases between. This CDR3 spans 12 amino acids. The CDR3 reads CASLDLNYGYTF. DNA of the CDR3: TGTGCCAGCCTAGATTTAAACTATGGCTACACCTTC.

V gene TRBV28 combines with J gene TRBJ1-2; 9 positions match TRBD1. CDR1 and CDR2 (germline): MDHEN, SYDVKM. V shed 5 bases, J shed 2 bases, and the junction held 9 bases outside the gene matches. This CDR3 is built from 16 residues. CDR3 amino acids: CASSVIDRGLNYGYTF. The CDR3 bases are TGTGCCAGCAGTGTTATCGACAGGGGGTTAAACTATGGCTACACCTTC.

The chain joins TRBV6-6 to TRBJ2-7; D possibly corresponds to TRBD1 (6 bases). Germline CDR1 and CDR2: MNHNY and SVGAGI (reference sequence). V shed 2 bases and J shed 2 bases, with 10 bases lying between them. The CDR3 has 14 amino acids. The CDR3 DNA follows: TGTGCCAGCAGTTACAACAGGGTACCCTACGAGCAGTACTTC. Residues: CASSYNRVPYEQYF.

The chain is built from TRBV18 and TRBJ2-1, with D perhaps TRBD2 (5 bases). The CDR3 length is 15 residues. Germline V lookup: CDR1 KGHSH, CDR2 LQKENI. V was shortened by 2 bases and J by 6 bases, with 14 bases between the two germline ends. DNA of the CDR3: TGTGCCAGCTCACCATCCAGCGGTGGTGGCAATGAGCAGTTCTTC. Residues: CASSPSSGGGNEQFF.

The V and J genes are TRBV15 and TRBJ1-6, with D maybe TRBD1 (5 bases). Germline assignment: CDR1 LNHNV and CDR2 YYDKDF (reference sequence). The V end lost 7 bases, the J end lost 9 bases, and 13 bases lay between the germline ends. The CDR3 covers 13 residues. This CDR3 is CATNAGVGSPLHF. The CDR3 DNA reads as TGTGCCACCAATGCGGGGGTTGGTTCACCCCTCCACTTT.

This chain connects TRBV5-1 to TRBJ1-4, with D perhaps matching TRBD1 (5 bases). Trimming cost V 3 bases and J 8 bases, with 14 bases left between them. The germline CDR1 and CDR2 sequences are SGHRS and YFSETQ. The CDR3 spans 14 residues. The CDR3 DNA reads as TGCGCCAGCAGCTCAGGGCGGATTGAAGAAAAACTGTTTTTT. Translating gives CASSSGRIEEKLFF.

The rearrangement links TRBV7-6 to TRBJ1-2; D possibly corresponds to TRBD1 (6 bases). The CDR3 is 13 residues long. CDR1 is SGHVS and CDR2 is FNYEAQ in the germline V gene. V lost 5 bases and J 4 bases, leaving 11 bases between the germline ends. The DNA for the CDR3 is TGTGCCAGCAGCCACAGGGACGGCTATGGCTACACCTTC. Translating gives CASSHRDGYGYTF. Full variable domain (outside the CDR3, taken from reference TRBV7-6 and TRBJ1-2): GAGVSQSPRYKVTKRGQDVALRCDPISGHVSLYWYRQALGQGPEFLTYFNYEAQQDKSGLPNDRFSAERPEGSISTLTIQRTEQRDSAMYRCASSHRDGYGYTFGSGTRLTVV.

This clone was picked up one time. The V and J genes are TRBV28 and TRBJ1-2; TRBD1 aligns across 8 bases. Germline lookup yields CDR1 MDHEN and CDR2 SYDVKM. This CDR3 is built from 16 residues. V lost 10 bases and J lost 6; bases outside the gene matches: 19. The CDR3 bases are TGTGCCACCAGGGGGGGACAGGAGGTCCTCCGTGATGGCTACACCTTC. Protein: CATRGGQEVLRDGYTF.

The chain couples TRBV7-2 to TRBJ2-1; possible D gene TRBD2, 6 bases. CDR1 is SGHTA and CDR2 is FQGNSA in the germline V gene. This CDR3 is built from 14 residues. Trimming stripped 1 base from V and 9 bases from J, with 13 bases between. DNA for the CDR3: TGTGCCAGCAGCTTAGATCGGGGAGGCCTTGAGCAGTTCTTC. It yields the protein CASSLDRGGLEQFF. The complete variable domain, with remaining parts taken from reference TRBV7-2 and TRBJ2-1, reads GAGVSQSPSNKVTEKGKDVELRCDPISGHTALYWYRQSLGQGLEFLIYFQGNSAPDKSGLPSDRFSAERTGGSVSTLTIQRTQQEDSAVYLCASSLDRGGLEQFFGPGTRLTVL.

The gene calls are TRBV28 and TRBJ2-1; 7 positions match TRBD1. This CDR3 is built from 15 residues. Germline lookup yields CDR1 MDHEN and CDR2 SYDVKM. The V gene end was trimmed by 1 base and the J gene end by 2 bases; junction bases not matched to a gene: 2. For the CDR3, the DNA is TGTGCCAGCAGTTTATACAGGGGCCCCTACAATGAGCAGTTCTTC. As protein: CASSLYRGPYNEQFF.

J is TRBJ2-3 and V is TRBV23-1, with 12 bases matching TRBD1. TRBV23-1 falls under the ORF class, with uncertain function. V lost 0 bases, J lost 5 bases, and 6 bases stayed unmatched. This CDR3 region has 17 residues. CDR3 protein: CASSQSSRDRGQDTQYF. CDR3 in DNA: TGCGCCAGCAGTCAATCGAGCCGGGACAGGGGGCAAGATACGCAGTATTTT.

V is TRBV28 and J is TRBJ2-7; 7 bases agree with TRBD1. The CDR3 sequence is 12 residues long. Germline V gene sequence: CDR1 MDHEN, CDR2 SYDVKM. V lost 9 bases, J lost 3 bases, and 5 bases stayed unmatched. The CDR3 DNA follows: TGTGCCAGTCGGACAGGAGACTACGAGCAGTACTTC. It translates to CASRTGDYEQYF.

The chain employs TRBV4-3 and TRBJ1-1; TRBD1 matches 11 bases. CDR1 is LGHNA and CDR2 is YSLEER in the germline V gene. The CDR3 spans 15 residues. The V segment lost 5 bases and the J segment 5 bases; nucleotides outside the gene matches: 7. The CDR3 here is CASSSPGTGGTEAFF. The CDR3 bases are TGCGCCAGCAGCTCACCCGGGACAGGGGGGACTGAAGCTTTCTTT.

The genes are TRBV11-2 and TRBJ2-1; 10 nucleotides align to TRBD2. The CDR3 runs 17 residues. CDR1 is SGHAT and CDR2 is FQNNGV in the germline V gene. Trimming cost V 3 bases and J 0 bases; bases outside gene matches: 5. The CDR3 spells CASSFGASGSSYNEQFF. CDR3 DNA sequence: TGTGCCAGCAGCTTTGGGGCTAGCGGGAGCTCCTACAATGAGCAGTTCTTC.

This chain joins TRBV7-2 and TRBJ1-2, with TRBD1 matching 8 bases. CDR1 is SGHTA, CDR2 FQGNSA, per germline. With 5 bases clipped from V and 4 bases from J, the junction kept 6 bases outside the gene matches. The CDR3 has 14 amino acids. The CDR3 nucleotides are TGTGCCAGCAGCCCTGGGACAGGCCGCTATGGCTACACCTTC. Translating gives CASSPGTGRYGYTF. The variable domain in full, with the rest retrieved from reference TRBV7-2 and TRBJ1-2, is GAGVSQSPSNKVTEKGKDVELRCDPISGHTALYWYRQSLGQGLEFLIYFQGNSAPDKSGLPSDRFSAERTGGSVSTLTIQRTQQEDSAVYLCASSPGTGRYGYTFGSGTRLTVV.

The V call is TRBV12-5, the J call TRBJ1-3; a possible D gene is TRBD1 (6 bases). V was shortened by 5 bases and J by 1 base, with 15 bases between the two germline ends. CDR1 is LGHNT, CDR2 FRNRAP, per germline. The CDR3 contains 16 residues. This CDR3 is CASGLTQTGSGNTIYF. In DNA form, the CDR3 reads TGTGCTAGTGGTCTCACGCAAACAGGGTCTGGAAACACCATATATTTT.

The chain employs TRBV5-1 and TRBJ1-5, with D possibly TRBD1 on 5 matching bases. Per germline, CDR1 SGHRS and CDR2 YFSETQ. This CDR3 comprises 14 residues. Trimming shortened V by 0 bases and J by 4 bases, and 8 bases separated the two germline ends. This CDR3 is CASSLGQTNQPQHF. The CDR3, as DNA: TGCGCCAGCAGCTTGGGACAGACGAATCAGCCCCAGCATTTT.

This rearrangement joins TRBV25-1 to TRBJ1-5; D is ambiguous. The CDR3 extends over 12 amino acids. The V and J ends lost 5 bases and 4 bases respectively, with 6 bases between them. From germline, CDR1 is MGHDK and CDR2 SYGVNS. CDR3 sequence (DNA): TGTGCCAGCAGTATCGGGAATCAGCCCCAGCATTTT. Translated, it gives CASSIGNQPQHF.

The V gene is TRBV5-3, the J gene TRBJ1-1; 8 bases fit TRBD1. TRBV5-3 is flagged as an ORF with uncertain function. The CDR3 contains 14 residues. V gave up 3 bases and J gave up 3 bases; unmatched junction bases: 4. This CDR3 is CARSCDRGDTEAFF. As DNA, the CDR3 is TGTGCCAGAAGCTGCGACAGGGGTGACACTGAAGCTTTCTTT.